This TCR beta chain was identified during a study of long-term antiretroviral therapy in people with HIV. General study points: HIV repertoires showed narrower CDR3 length ranges than controls. Samples were collected from the mid-2000s to the late 2010s under possibly less effective ART regimens. Diversity rose after ART but stayed below transplant donor controls. Dominating the repertoire at all time points were the clones that expanded before ART.

Trimming shortened V by 3 bases and J by 0 bases, and 12 bases separated the two germline ends. In germline, CDR1 is MNHEY, CDR2 SMNVEV (reference sequence). The CDR3 loop spans 16 amino acids. Survey level was the resolution at which the v3.0 immunoSEQ assay ran. TCRdb's copy holds only in-frame clones and misses some; the assay was immunoSEQ multiplex PCR. There are roughly 40,000 clones in the sample; approximately 85% occur only once, and roughly 6.1% lies in the top ten. In regard to this clone: The antigen is undetermined.

This receptor was identified in a woman in her fifties or sixties with HIV. The sequencing used unsorted PBMCs, collected 3.1 years after starting antiretroviral therapy. V usage is TRBV27 and J usage is TRBJ1-5, with D perhaps matching TRBD1 (5 bases). The CDR3 DNA reads as TGTGCCAGCAGTTTGGCTTGGGGGAATAGCAATCAGCCCCAGCATTTT. Its protein is CASSLAWGNSNQPQHF.